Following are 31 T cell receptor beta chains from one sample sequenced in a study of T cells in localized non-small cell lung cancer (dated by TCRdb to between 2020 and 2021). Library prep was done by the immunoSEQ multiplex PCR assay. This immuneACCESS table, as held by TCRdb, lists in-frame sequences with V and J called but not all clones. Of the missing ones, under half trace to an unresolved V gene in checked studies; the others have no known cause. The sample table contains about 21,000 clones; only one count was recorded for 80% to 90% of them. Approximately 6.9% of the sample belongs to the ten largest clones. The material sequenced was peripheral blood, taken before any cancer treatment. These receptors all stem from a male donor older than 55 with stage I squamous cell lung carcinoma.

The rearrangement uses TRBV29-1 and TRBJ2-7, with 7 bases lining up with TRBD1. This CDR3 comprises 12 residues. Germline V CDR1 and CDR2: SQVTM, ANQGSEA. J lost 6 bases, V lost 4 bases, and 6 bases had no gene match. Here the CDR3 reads CSVVDTGAEQYF. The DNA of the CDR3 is TGCAGCGTTGTAGATACAGGGGCCGAGCAGTACTTC.

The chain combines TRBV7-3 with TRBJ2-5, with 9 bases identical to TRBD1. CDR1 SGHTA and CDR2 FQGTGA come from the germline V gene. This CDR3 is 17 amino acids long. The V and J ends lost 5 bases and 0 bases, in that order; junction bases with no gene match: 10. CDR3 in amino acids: CASSLGPGTGNQETQYF. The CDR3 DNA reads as TGTGCCAGCAGCCTAGGACCCGGGACAGGGAACCAAGAGACCCAGTACTTC.

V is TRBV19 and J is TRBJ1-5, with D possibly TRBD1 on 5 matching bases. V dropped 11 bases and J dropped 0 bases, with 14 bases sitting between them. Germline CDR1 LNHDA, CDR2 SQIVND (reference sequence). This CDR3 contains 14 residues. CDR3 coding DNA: TGTGCCCGGAACCAGGGTTATAGCAATCAGCCCCAGCATTTT. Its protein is CARNQGYSNQPQHF.

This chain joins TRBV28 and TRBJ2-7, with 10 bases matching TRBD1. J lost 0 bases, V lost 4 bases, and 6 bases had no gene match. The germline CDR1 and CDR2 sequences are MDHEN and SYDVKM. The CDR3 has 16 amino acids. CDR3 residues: CASSSPTGGSSYEQYF. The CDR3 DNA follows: TGTGCCAGCAGTTCGCCGACAGGGGGCTCCTCCTACGAGCAGTACTTC.

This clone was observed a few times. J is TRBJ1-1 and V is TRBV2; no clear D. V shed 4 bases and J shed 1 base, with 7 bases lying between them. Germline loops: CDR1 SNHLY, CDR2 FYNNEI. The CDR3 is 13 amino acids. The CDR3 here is CASSGNGNTEAFF. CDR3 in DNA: TGTGCCAGCAGTGGAAACGGGAACACTGAAGCTTTCTTT.

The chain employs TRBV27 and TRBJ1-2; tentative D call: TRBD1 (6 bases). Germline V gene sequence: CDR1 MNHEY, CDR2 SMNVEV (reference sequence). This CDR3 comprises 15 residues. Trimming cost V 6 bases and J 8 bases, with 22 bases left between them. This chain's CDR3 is CASRSPGGFYQGYTF. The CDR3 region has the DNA TGTGCCAGCAGATCCCCCGGGGGCTTCTATCAGGGCTACACCTTC.

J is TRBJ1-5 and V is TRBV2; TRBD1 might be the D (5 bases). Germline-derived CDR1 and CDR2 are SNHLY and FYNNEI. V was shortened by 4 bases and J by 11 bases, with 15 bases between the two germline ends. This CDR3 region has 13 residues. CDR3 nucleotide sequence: TGTGCCAGCAGTGTCGGGGGGGAGGACTCCCAGCATTTT. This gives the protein CASSVGGEDSQHF.

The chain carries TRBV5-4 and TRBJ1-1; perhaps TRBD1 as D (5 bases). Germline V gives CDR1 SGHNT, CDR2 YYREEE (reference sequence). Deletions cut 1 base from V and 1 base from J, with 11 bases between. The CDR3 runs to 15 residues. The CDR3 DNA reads TGTGCCAGCAGCTTGTTTAAGGGGCCGAACACTGAAGCTTTCTTT. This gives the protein CASSLFKGPNTEAFF.

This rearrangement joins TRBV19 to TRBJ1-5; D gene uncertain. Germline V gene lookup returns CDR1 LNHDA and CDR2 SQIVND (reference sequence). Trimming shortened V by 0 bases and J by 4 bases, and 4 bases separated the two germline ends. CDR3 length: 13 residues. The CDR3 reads CASSIEGNQPQHF. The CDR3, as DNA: TGTGCCAGTAGTATAGAGGGGAATCAGCCCCAGCATTTT.

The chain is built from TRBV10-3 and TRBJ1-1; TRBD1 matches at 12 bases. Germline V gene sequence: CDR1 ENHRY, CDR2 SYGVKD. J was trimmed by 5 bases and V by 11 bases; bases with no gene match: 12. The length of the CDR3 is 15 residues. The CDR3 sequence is CAVSSGQGARTEAFF. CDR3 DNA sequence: TGTGCCGTCTCTTCGGGACAGGGGGCGCGTACTGAAGCTTTCTTT.

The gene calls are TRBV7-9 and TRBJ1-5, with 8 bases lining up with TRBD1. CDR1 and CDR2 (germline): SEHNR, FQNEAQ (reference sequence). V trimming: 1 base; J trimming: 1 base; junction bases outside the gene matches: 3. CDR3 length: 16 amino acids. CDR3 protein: CASSLGTGRSNQPQHF. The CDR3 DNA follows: TGTGCCAGCAGCTTAGGGACAGGGAGAAGCAATCAGCCCCAGCATTTT.

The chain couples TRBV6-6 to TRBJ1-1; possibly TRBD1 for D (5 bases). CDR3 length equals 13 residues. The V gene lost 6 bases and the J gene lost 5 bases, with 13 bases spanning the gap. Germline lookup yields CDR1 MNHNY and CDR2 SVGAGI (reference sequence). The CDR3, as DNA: TGTGCCAGCAGCCTTCCCCGGGGGACTGAAGCTTTCTTT. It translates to CASSLPRGTEAFF.

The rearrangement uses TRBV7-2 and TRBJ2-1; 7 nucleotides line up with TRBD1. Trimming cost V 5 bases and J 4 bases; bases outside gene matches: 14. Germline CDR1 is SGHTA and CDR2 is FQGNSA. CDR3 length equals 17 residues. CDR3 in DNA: TGTGCCAGCAGCGCATGGGCATCGGGACAGCTGTACAATGAGCAGTTCTTC. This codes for CASSAWASGQLYNEQFF.

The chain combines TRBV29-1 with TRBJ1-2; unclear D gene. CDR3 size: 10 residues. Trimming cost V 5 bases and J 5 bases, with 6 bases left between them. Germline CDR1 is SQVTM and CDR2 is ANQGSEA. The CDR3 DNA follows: TGCAGCGTTAATGTGTATGGCTACACCTTC. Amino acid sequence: CSVNVYGYTF.

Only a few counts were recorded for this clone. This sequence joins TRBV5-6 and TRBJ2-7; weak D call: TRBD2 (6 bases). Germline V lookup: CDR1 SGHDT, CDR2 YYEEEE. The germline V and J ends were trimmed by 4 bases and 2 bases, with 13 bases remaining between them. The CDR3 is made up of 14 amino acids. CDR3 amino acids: CASSGEGGTYEQYF. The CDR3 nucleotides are TGTGCCAGCAGCGGGGAAGGAGGGACCTACGAGCAGTACTTC.

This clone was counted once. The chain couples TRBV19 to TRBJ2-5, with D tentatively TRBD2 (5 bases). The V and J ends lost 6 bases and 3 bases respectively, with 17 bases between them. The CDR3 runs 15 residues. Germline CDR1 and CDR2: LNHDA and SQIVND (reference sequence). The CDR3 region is CASSGLSNLEETQYF. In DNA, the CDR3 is TGTGCCAGTAGCGGACTCTCTAATCTGGAAGAGACCCAGTACTTC.

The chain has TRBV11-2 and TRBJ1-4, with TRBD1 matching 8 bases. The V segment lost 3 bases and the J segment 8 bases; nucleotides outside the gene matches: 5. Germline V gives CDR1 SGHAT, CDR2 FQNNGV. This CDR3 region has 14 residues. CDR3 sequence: CASSLTGVEEKLFF. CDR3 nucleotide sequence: TGTGCCAGCAGCTTGACAGGGGTTGAGGAAAAACTGTTTTTT.

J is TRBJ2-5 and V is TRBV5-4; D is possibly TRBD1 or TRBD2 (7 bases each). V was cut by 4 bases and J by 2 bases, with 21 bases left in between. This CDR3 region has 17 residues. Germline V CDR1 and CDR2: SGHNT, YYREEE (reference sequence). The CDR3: CASSQGGGGTPQETQYF. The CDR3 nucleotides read TGTGCCAGCAGCCAGGGGGGAGGGGGAACGCCACAAGAGACCCAGTACTTC. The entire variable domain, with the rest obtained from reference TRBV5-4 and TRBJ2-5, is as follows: ETGVTQSPTHLIKTRGQQVTLRCSSQSGHNTVSWYQQALGQGPQFIFQYYREEENGRGNFPPRFSGLQFPNYSSELNVNALELDDSALYLCASSQGGGGTPQETQYFGPGTRLLVL.

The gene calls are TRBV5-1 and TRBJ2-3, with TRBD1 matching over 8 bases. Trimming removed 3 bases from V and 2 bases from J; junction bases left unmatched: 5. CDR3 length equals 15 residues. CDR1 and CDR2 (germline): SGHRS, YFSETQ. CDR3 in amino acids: CASSSDRASTDTQYF. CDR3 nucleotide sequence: TGCGCCAGCAGCTCGGACAGGGCGTCCACAGATACGCAGTATTTT. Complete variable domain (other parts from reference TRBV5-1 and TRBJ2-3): KAGVTQTPRYLIKTRGQQVTLSCSPISGHRSVSWYQQTPGQGLQFLFEYFSETQRNKGNFPGRFSGRQFSNSRSEMNVSTLELGDSALYLCASSSDRASTDTQYFGPGTRLTVL.

This chain's CDR3 is CASSLRGDNSPLHF. The CDR3 DNA follows: TGTGCCAGCAGCTTACGGGGAGATAATTCACCCCTCCACTTT. The chain carries TRBV7-9 and TRBJ1-6; D remains ambiguous. V dropped 2 bases and J dropped 5 bases, with 7 bases sitting between them. This CDR3 is built from 14 residues. The germline gives CDR1 SEHNR, CDR2 FQNEAQ (reference sequence). The variable domain in full, with the rest retrieved from reference TRBV7-9 and TRBJ1-6, is DTGVSQNPRHKITKRGQNVTFRCDPISEHNRLYWYRQTLGQGPEFLTYFQNEAQLEKSRLLSDRFSAERPKGSFSTLEIQRTEQGDSAMYLCASSLRGDNSPLHFGNGTRLTVT.

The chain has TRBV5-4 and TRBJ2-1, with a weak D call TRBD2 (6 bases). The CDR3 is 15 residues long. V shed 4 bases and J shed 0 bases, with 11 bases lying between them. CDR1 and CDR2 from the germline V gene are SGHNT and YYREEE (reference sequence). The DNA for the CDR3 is TGTGCCAGCAGCGAAACGGGGGACTCCTACAATGAGCAGTTCTTC. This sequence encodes CASSETGDSYNEQFF.

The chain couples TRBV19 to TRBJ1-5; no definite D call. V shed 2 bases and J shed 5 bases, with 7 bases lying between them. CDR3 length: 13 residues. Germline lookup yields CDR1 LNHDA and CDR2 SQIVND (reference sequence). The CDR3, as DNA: TGTGCCAGTAGTATAAGAGAGGATCAGCCCCAGCATTTT. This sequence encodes CASSIREDQPQHF.

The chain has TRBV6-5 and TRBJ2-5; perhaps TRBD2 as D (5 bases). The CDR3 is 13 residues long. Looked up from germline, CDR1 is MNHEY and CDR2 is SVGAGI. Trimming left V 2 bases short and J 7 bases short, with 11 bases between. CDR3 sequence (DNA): TGTGCCAGCAGTTACGGGGAAGAGGGGACCCAGTACTTC. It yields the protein CASSYGEEGTQYF.

Written as DNA, the CDR3 is TGTGCCAGCAGCCGACGACACACTTCTATTGGCTACACCTTC. It encodes CASSRRHTSIGYTF. The chain links TRBV7-4 to TRBJ1-2; D unclear. The ends were cut back, 5 bases at V and 7 bases at J, with 17 bases in the middle. The germline V gene encodes CDR1 SGHVT and CDR2 SQSDAQ. CDR3 length: 14 amino acids.

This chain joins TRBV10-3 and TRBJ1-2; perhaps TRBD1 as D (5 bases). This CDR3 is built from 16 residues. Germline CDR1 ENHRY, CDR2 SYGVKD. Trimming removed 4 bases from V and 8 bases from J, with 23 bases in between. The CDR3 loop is CAISADTLRTLSGYTF. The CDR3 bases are TGTGCCATCAGTGCGGACACTCTGCGAACCCTATCCGGCTACACCTTC.

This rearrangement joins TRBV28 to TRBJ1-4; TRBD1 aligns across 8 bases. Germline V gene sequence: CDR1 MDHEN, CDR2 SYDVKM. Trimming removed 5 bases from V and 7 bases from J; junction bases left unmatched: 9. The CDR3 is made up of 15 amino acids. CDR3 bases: TGTGCCAGCAGTCCCCCGACAGGGGTGGGTGAAAAACTGTTTTTT. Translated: CASSPPTGVGEKLFF.

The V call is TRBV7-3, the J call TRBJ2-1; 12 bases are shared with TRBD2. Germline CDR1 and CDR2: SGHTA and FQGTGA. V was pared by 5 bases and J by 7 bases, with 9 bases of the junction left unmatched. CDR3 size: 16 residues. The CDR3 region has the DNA TGTGCCAGCAGCGAAGAACTAGCGGGGGGATTGAATGAGCAGTTCTTC. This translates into CASSEELAGGLNEQFF. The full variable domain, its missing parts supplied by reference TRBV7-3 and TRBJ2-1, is GAGVSQTPSNKVTEKGKYVELRCDPISGHTALYWYRQSLGQGPEFLIYFQGTGAADDSGLPNDRFFAVRPEGSVSTLKIQRTERGDSAVYLCASSEELAGGLNEQFFGPGTRLTVL.

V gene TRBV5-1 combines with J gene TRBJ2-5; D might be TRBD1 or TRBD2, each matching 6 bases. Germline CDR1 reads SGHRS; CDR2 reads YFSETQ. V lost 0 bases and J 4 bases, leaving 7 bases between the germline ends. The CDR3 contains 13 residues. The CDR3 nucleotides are TGCGCCAGCAGCTTGGGGGGGGCAGAGACCCAGTACTTC. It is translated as CASSLGGAETQYF.

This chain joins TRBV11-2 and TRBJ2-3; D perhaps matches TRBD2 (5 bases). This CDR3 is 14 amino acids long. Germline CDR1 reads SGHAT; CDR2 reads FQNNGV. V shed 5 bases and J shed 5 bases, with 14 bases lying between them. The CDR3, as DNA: TGTGCCAGCAGCCCAAACCTAAGCGGAGATACGCAGTATTTT. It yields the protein CASSPNLSGDTQYF.

The CDR3 region is CASRNRGNANEKLFF. CDR3 nucleotide sequence: TGTGCCAGCAGGAACAGGGGAAATGCTAATGAAAAACTGTTTTTT. The chain uses TRBV2 and TRBJ1-4, with 7 positions matching TRBD1. The CDR3 is 15 residues long. Germline CDR1 and CDR2: SNHLY and FYNNEI. J gave up 3 bases and V 6 bases, and 7 bases lay outside the gene matches.

The CDR3 sequence is CASSFRGGNQPQHF. DNA for the CDR3: TGTGCCAGCAGCTTTAGGGGTGGCAATCAGCCCCAGCATTTT. The gene calls are TRBV7-2 and TRBJ1-5; weak D call: TRBD1 (5 bases). The CDR3 sequence is 14 residues long. CDR1 SGHTA and CDR2 FQGNSA come from the germline V gene. V gave up 3 bases and J gave up 2 bases, with 8 bases separating them. Using reference TRBV7-2 and TRBJ1-5 for the parts outside the CDR3, the full variable domain is GAGVSQSPSNKVTEKGKDVELRCDPISGHTALYWYRQSLGQGLEFLIYFQGNSAPDKSGLPSDRFSAERTGGSVSTLTIQRTQQEDSAVYLCASSFRGGNQPQHFGDGTRLSIL.